This TCR beta chain came from a study of technical replicates of blood from a handful of donors. There are 13 residues in the CDR3. V lost 9 bases and J lost 0, with 9 bases in between. Germline-derived CDR1 and CDR2 are SNHLY and FYNNEI. Method: immunoSEQ multiplex PCR; TCRdb's copy keeps in-frame clones and lacks some. Here the sample spans under 85,000 clones, 95% to 97% being singletons. The receptor was isolated from a human donor in good health. Sequencing was carried out using T cells isolated from PBMCs. This chain joins TRBV2 and TRBJ2-1; the D gene is possibly TRBD1 (6 bases). The CDR3 protein is CARTGLSYNEQFF. In nucleotides, the CDR3 is TGTGCCAGGACAGGTCTCTCCTACAATGAGCAGTTCTTC.